This T cell receptor (beta chain) appears in the sequencing data of a study of a mutant IDH1 vaccine in newly diagnosed glioma. In the study overall: It was radiotherapy, temozolomide, or both that patients received previously, with most receiving both. Study outcomes and limitations: Changes to the top peripheral T cell clonotypes appeared unrelated to pseudoprogression.

The sample's time point: week 47, end of study. Each dose delivered 300 ug of mutant IDH1 20-mer peptide subcutaneously with imiquimod. J gave up 8 bases and V 3 bases, and 4 bases lay outside the gene matches. The germline CDR1 and CDR2 sequences are SGHVS and FQNEAQ. The CDR3 sequence is 14 residues long. Measured with immunoSEQ multiplex PCR; TCRdb has only the in-frame clones, and not every one. This table has some 40,000 clones, over 70% appearing once. In regard to this clone: What it binds is unknown.

The source is a man aged 35 to 55 with glioma. The sample consisted of PBMCs, taken from a glioma patient whose treatment included an IDH1 peptide vaccine. The rearrangement uses TRBV7-8 and TRBJ1-4; TRBD1 agrees at 9 bases. The CDR3 here is CASSLDRGEEKLFF. The CDR3 region has the DNA TGTGCCAGCAGCTTGGACAGGGGAGAAGAAAAACTGTTTTTT.